This record looks at one T cell receptor beta chain sequence and its context. This specimen belongs to a study of T cell changes during pregnancy in multiple sclerosis. Repertoires were generated with immunoSEQ multiplex PCR, while TCRdb's copy carries only in-frame clones and drops some. The table includes about 120,000 clones, under 95% detected once. Germline CDR1 and CDR2: SGHAT and FQNNGV. The length of the CDR3 is 16 residues. Between the trimmed V and J ends, which lost 3 bases and 3 bases, there was a span of 15 bases. The V gene is TRBV11-2, the J gene TRBJ1-3, with D hard to call. The input for sequencing was peripheral blood, taken before pregnancy. This TCR was recovered from a female donor with multiple sclerosis, enrolled in a pregnancy study. The CDR3 coding sequence is TGTGCCAGCAGCTTCGAACGGAGCCGCATTGGAAACACCATATATTTT. Encoded protein: CASSFERSRIGNTIYF.